One TCR beta chain is described in this entry. The clone's antigen remains unknown. No base-level quality is on record; no much larger clone is a single base apart. This sample was included in a study of T cells in placental villitis. Concerning the study at large: The study tested an allograft-versus-infection hypothesis by comparing placental TCR-beta repertoires in villitis of unknown etiology, unaffected controls matched for gestational age, and infectious villitis. Broader findings and caveats from the paper: Because the paraffin blocks included small amounts of decidua, some of the captured T cells, particularly in controls, may have been decidual rather than villous infiltrates. Clonality was higher in villitis of unknown etiology placentae than in controls (median around 0.061 versus 0.0062, p=0.0025), which points to clonal expansion. In villitis of unknown etiology, the expanded clones were mostly private to each individual placenta, which suggests that there was no single initiating antigen. CMV-specific clone frequencies were higher in infectious CMV cases than in villitis of unknown etiology (about 0.0099 vs 0.0011), and the villitis of unknown etiology frequencies did not differ from those of controls. Sequencing bulk tissue made it impossible to distinguish helper, regulatory or cytotoxic T cells or to tell maternal from fetal T cells, and the approach excluded gamma-delta receptors.

From the cysteine through the phenylalanine, the CDR3 covers 12 amino acids. The read is trimmed to its CDR3 DNA, 36 bases read in frame from base 1. Deletion took 4 bases off V and 1 base off J, with a span of 4 bases between the germline ends. The germline V gene supplies CDR1 SGDLS and CDR2 YYNGEE. The immunoSEQ v4 bias-controlled multiplex PCR assay, performed blinded to group allocation, was used to amplify TCR-beta CDR3 regions from genomic DNA. To estimate the quantities of nucleated cells and T cells in each sample, reference gene primers were included together with the TCR-beta primers. Sequencing of the libraries was performed on an Illumina MiSeq with a 100-cycle paired-end protocol. The authors processed their data as follows. The immunoSEQ Analyzer software was used to calculate diversity and richness, with richness measured by iChao1 and clonality based on Pielou evenness and Shannon diversity (range 0-1, where higher values mean less diversity). Using confidence 3 and substitution 2, CDR3 amino acid sequences together with their V/J genes were queried against VDJdb for CMV, EBV and influenza A specificities. The Morisita-Horn index was used to assess how much TCR-beta amino acid clonotypes overlapped between the villitis of unknown etiology, infectious villitis and control repertoires. The table was pulled from immuneACCESS by TCRdb, which kept in-frame rearrangements only. Such tables lose some clones; where checked, under half of the loss comes from unresolved V genes, and the rest has no known cause. The DNA gave D and trimming, while V, J and clone size come from that table. In this sample the table shows 750 or so clones, 81% of which occur a single time. The ten most abundant clones make up 12% of the sample.

Nine to ten placentae with a pathological diagnosis of high-grade villitis of unknown etiology were selected using the Amsterdam Criteria. Compared with the control and infectious villitis groups, mothers with villitis of unknown etiology had significantly greater gravidity and parity and more prior miscarriages. After delivery, placentae were collected and subjected to gross and histological evaluation prior to the selection of archival tissue. Five 10-micron scrolls were cut from each FFPE block, and DNA was isolated using the AllPrep DNA/RNA FFPE Tissue kit. NanoDrop was used to check DNA concentration and purity, while a Bioanalyzer was used to assess RNA quality.

This chain is built from TRBV9 and TRBJ2-3; the D gene assignment is ambiguous. The TCR was taken from a human patient with villitis of unknown etiology; the placental T cells may come from both mother and fetus. Input material: placental tissue containing maternal and fetal cells. The CDR3 amino acid sequence is: CASSPRTDTQYF. The DNA sequence is TGTGCCAGCAGCCCACGCACAGATACGCAGTATTTT.